What follows describes a single T cell receptor (beta chain). With 7 bases removed from V and 4 bases from J, the gap between germline ends came to 11 bases. The CDR3 contains 12 residues. CDR1 and CDR2 from the germline V gene are MDHEN and SYDVKM. Study processing details: By means of reference gene primer amplification, nucleated cell counts were estimated. TCRdb keeps only in-frame clones here, not all; method: immunoSEQ multiplex PCR. V and J calls and clone size are as listed in that table; D and trimming were resolved from the DNA. The sample lists about 330,000 clones, roughly 85% occurring once. The sample originates from a study of blood T cell repertoires in COVID-19. In the study overall: PBMCs, B-cell-depleted T cells, or T cells provided the cDNA or gDNA that made up the material.

Source material: peripheral blood. This chain uses TRBV28 with TRBJ2-7, with D maybe TRBD1 (6 bases). The receptor's source is a human donor in a cohort sampled during active COVID-19. The CDR3 here is CASTDRKYEQYF. For the CDR3, the DNA is TGTGCCAGCACTGACAGGAAATACGAGCAGTACTTC.